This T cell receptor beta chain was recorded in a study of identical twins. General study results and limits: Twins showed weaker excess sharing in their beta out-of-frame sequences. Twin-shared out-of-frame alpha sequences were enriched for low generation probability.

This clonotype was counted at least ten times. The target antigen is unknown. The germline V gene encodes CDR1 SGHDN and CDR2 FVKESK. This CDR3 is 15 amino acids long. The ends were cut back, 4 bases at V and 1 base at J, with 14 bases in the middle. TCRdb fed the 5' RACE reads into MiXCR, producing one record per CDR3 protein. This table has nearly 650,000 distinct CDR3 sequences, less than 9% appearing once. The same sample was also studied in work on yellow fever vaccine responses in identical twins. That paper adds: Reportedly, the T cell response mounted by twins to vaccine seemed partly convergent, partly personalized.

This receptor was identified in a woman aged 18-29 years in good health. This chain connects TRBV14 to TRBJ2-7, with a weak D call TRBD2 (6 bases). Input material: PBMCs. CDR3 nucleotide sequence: TGTGCCAGCAGCCGAATTGGGGGGAAATCCTACGAGCAGTACTTC. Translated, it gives CASSRIGGKSYEQYF.